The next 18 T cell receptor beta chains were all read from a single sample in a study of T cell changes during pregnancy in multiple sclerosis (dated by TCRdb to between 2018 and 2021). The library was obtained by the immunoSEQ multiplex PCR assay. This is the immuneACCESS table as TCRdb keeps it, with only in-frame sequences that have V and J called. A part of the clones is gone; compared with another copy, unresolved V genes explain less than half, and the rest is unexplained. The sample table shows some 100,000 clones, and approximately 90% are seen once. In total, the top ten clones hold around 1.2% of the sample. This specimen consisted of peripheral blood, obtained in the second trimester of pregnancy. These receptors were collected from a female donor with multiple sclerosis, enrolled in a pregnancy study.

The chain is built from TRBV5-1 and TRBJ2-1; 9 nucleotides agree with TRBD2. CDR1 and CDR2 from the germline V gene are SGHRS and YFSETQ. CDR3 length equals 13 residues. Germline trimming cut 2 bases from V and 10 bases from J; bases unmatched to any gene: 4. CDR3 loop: CASSLQSGGEQFF. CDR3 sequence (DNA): TGCGCCAGCAGCTTACAAAGCGGGGGGGAGCAGTTCTTC.

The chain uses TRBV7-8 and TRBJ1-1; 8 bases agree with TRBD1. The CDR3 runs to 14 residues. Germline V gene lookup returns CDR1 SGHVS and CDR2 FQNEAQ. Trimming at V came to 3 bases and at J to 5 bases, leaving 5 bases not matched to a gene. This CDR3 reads CASSFRTGFTEAFF. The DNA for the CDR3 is TGTGCCAGCAGCTTCCGGACAGGGTTTACTGAAGCTTTCTTT.

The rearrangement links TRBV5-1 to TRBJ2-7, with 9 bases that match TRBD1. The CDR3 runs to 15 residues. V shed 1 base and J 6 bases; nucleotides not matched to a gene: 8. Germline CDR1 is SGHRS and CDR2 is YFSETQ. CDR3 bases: TGCGCCAGCAGCTTGCCTCCGGGACAGGGAGGCGAGCAGTACTTC. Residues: CASSLPPGQGGEQYF.

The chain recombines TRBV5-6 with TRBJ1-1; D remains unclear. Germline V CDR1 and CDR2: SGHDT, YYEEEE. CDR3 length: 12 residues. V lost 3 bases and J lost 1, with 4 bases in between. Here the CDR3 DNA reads TGTGCCAGCAGCTCTCCGAACACTGAAGCTTTCTTT. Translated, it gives CASSSPNTEAFF.

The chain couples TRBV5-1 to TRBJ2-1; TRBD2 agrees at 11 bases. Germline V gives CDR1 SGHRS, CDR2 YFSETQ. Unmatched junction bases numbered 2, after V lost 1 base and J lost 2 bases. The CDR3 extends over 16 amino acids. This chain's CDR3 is CASSLLAGGTYNEQFF. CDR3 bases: TGCGCCAGCAGCTTGCTAGCGGGAGGAACCTACAATGAGCAGTTCTTC. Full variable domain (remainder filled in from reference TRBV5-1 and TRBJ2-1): KAGVTQTPRYLIKTRGQQVTLSCSPISGHRSVSWYQQTPGQGLQFLFEYFSETQRNKGNFPGRFSGRQFSNSRSEMNVSTLELGDSALYLCASSLLAGGTYNEQFFGPGTRLTVL.

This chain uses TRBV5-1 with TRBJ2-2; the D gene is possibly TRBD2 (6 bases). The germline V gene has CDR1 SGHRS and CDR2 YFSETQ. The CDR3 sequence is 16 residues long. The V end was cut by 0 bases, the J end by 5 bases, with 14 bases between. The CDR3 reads CASSLVLGSGTGELFF. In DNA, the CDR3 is TGCGCCAGCAGCTTGGTGTTAGGTAGCGGAACCGGGGAGCTGTTTTTT.

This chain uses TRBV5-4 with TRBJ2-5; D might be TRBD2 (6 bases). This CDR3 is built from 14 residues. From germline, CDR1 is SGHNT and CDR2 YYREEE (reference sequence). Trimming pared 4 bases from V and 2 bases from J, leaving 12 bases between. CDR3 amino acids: CASSGRQTQETQYF. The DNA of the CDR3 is TGTGCCAGCAGCGGGAGGCAGACACAAGAGACCCAGTACTTC.

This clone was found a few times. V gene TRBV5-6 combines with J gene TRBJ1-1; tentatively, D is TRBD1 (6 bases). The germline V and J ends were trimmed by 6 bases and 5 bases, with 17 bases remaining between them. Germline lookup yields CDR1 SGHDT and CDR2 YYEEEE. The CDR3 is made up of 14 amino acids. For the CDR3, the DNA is TGTGCCAGCATCATACAGGGCGTATGGACTGAAGCTTTCTTT. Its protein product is CASIIQGVWTEAFF.

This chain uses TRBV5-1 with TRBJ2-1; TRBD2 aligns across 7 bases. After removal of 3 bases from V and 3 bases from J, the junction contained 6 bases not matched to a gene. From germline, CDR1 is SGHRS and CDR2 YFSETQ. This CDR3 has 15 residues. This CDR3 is CASSSGTTYYNEQFF. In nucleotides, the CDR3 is TGCGCCAGCAGCTCCGGGACTACCTACTACAATGAGCAGTTCTTC.

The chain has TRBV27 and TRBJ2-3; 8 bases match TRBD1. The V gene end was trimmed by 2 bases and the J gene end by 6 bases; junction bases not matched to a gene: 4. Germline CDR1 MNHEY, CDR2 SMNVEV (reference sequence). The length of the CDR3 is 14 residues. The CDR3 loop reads CASSLNRGADTQYF. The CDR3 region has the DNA TGTGCCAGCAGTTTAAACAGGGGGGCCGATACGCAGTATTTT.

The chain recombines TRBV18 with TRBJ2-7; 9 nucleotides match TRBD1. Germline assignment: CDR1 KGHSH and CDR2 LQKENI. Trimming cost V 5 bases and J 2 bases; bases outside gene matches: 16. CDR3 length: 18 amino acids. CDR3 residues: CASSITTGWGQGAYEQYF. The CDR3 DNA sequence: TGTGCCAGCTCAATTACAACCGGTTGGGGACAGGGAGCCTACGAGCAGTACTTC.

The CDR3 loop is CASSHTTNTGELFF. As DNA, the CDR3 is TGTGCCAGCAGCCACACAACGAACACCGGGGAGCTGTTTTTT. The chain joins TRBV11-2 to TRBJ2-2; no definite D call. V was clipped by 5 bases and J by 0 bases, with 7 bases between them. CDR3 size: 14 residues. The germline V gene has CDR1 SGHAT and CDR2 FQNNGV.

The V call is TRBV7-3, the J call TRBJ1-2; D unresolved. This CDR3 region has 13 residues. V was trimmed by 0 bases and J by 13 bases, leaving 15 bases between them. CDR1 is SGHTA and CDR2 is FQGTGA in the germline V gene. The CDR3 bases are TGTGCCAGCAGCTTAACGGCACTAGGACCTGGCACCTTC. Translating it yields CASSLTALGPGTF.

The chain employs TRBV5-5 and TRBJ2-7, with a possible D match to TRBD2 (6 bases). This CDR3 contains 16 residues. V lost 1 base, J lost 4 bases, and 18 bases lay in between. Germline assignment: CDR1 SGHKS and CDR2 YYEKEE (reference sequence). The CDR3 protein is CASSLSGGEPIYEQYF. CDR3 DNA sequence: TGTGCCAGCAGCTTGTCTGGCGGGGAGCCGATTTACGAGCAGTACTTC.

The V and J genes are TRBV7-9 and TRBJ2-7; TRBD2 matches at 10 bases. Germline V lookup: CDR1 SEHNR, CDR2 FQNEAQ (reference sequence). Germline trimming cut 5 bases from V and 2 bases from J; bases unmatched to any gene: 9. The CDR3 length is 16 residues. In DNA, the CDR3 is TGTGCCAGCAGCGAAATGACTAGCGGGTCTCCCTACGAGCAGTACTTC. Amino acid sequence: CASSEMTSGSPYEQYF.

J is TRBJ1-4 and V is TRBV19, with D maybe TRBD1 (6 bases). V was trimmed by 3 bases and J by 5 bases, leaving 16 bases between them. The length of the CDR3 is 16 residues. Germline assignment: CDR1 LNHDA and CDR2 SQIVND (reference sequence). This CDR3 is CASSISPAGANEKLFF. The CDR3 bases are TGTGCCAGTAGTATCTCCCCCGCGGGGGCAAATGAAAAACTGTTTTTT.

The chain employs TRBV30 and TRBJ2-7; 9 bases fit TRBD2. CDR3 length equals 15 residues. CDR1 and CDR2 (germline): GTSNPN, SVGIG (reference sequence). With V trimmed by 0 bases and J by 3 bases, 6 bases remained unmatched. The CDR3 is CAWSVRTSAYYEQYF. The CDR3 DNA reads TGTGCCTGGAGTGTACGGACTAGCGCATACTACGAGCAGTACTTC.

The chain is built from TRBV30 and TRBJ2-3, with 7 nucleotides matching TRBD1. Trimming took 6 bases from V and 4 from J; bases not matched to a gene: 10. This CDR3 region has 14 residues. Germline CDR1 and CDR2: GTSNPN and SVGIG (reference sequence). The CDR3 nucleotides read TGTGCCTGTCCCGATCGGACAGGTCCAGATACGCAGTATTTT. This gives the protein CACPDRTGPDTQYF.